This TCR beta chain stems from a study of blood T cell repertoires in COVID-19. Looking at the study overall: Spain, Italy and the United States supplied samples that represented acute and convalescent COVID-19. T cells, B-cell-depleted T cells, or PBMCs provided the cDNA or gDNA that served as material.

Source study methods: Estimation of nucleated cell counts was performed using reference gene primer amplification. Clones were sequenced by immunoSEQ multiplex PCR, and TCRdb holds only the in-frame ones, with some missing. That table gives V, J and clone size, and the DNA gave D and trimming. The profile shows 55,000 to 85,000 clones, 90% of them singletons. Germline V lookup: CDR1 SGHDT, CDR2 YYEEEE. The CDR3 spans 14 residues. Trimming shortened V by 2 bases and J by 3 bases, and 11 bases separated the two germline ends. The chain recombines TRBV5-6 with TRBJ2-5; D is ambiguous. This TCR derives from a woman in her late teens or twenties with acute or convalescent COVID-19. Sequences were obtained from peripheral blood. The CDR3 spells CASSLYALKETQYF. CDR3 nucleotide sequence: TGTGCCAGCAGCTTATATGCGCTTAAAGAGACCCAGTACTTC. The whole variable domain, filled in from reference TRBV5-6 and TRBJ2-5, reads DAGVTQSPTHLIKTRGQQVTLRCSPKSGHDTVSWYQQALGQGPQFIFQYYEEEERQRGNFPDRFSGHQFPNYSSELNVNALLLGDSALYLCASSLYALKETQYFGPGTRLLVL.